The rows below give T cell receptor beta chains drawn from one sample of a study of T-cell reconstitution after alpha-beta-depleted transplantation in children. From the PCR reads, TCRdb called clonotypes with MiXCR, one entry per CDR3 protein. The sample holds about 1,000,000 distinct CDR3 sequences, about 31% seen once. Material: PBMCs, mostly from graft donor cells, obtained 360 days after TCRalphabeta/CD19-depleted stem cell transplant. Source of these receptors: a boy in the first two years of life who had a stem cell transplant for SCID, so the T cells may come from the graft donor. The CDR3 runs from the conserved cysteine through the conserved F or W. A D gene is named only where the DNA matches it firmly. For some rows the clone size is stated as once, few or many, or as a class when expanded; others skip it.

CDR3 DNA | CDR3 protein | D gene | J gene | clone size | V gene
TGTGCCAGCAGTTACGAGGGGCTCTACAATGAGCAGTTCTTC | CASSYEGLYNEQFF | - | TRBJ2-1 | - | TRBV6-5
TGTGCCAGCAGCTGGACAGGGGGGACAGATACGCAGTATTTT | CASSWTGGTDTQYF | TRBD1 | TRBJ2-3 | - | TRBV12-3/TRBV12-4
TGTGCCAGCAGCTTATTCCGGGACAGGGGGTCTGAGCAGTTCTTC | CASSLFRDRGSEQFF | TRBD1 | TRBJ2-1 | few | TRBV11-2
TGCAGTGCTGCGGGACAGGGTTTGAACACTGAAGCTTTCTTT | CSAAGQGLNTEAFF | TRBD1 | TRBJ1-1 | - | TRBV20-1
TGCGCCAGCAGCTTGGAGGCAGTCCCCCCCTACAATGAGCAGTTCTTC | CASSLEAVPPYNEQFF | - | TRBJ2-1 | - | TRBV5-1
TGTGCCAGCAGCCAAGATCGTCTAGCGGGGGAGCCCACCGGGGAGCTGTTTTTT | CASSQDRLAGEPTGELFF | TRBD2 | TRBJ2-2 | once | TRBV3-1
TGTGCCAGCAGTTTACGGGGGATGACAGGGCGGCGAAGCACAGATACGCAGTATTTT | CASSLRGMTGRRSTDTQYF | - | TRBJ2-3 | few | TRBV12-3/TRBV12-4
TGTGCCAGCAGCCCCGACAGGGGACGCACAAATGAGCAGTTCTTC | CASSPDRGRTNEQFF | TRBD1 | TRBJ2-1 | - | TRBV7-3
TGCAGTGCTAGTTTGGTGGTAGGACAAGTTATCGGGCAGTTCTTC | CSASLVVGQVIGQFF | - | TRBJ2-1 | few | TRBV20-1
TGCGCCAGCAGCTTCGGGCCTGGGAACACTGAAGCTTTCTTT | CASSFGPGNTEAFF | - | TRBJ1-1 | many | TRBV5-1
TGTGCCAGCTGCGCTGATCTGGGGATAGCGGGGAGGTGGCAGTATTTT | CASCADLGIAGRWQYF | TRBD2 | TRBJ2-3 | - | TRBV7-8
TGTGCCTCCAGCCAAGGTCTTTTCCGGGGGCTGAGCACAGATACGCAGTATTTT | CASSQGLFRGLSTDTQYF | - | TRBJ2-3 | - | TRBV3-1
TGTGCCAGCAGCTCCGGACTAGCGGGGTCCACAGATACGCAGTATTTT | CASSSGLAGSTDTQYF | TRBD2 | TRBJ2-3 | many | TRBV12-3/TRBV12-4
TGCGCCAGCAGCCCGGTTAACCTAGCGGGGGCCTCAGATACGCAGTATTTT | CASSPVNLAGASDTQYF | TRBD2 | TRBJ2-3 | - | TRBV4-1
TGTGCCAGCAGTCGACAGGAGCTCACTGAAGCTTTCTTT | CASSRQELTEAFF | - | TRBJ1-1 | few | TRBV12-3/TRBV12-4
TGTGCCAGCAGTTTAAGATCTGTCGAGAGATACGAGCAGTACTTC | CASSLRSVERYEQYF | - | TRBJ2-7 | few | TRBV27
TGTGCCAGCAGCCCGGGAGGGGATCAGTTGTCCTACGAGCAGTACTTC | CASSPGGDQLSYEQYF | TRBD2 | TRBJ2-7 | few | TRBV9